This TCR beta chain appears in the sequencing data of a study of cytomegalovirus exposure and HLA in healthy donors. Whole-study results and caveats: Reportedly, TCR beta sequences accurately predicted HLA-A and HLA-B alleles in most subjects. In a later analysis, donors in an Asian-associated ancestry cluster reportedly had fewer N-insertions in productive TCRs than the cohort mean. TCR beta V segments were, for the most part, productive about 87% or about 30% of the time in an earlier analysis.

Concerning this clone: Antigen: not known.

PCR primers comprised 60 Vbeta and 13 Jbeta primers. Profiling relied on immunoSEQ multiplex PCR, and the TCRdb table lists in-frame clones only, not all of them. The data show approximately 170,000 clones, around 80% seen once. Material: PBMCs. The receptor was isolated from a boy between 2 and 10 years old in good health and CMV-seronegative.

The CDR3 loop is CASSFSSGQTYGYTF. The DNA of the CDR3 is TGTGCCAGCAGTTTCTCGTCGGGACAAACCTATGGCTACACCTTC. The J gene is TRBJ1-2, the V gene TRBV27, with a weak D call TRBD1 (6 bases). The CDR3 consists of 15 residues. Per the germline V gene, CDR1 is MNHEY and CDR2 is SMNVEV (reference sequence). Trimming pared 3 bases from V and 4 bases from J, leaving 15 bases between.